The T cell receptor (beta chain) under discussion was sequenced for a study of blood T cell repertoires in COVID-19. Data came from immunoSEQ multiplex PCR; TCRdb stores just in-frame clones and leaves some out. Altogether a few hundred thousand clones are present, 84% being singletons, with the ten largest covering 8% to 11%. Sequenced material: peripheral blood. This TCR was recovered from a woman aged 80 or over with COVID-19, enrolled during active disease.

The CDR3 spells CASSGFSDNSPLHF. The DNA for the CDR3 is TGTGCCAGTAGCGGGTTTTCGGATAATTCACCCCTCCACTTT. V gene TRBV19 combines with J gene TRBJ1-6; D unresolved. With 6 bases removed from V and 5 bases from J, the gap between germline ends came to 11 bases. Germline CDR1 and CDR2: LNHDA and SQIVND (reference sequence). CDR3 size: 14 residues.